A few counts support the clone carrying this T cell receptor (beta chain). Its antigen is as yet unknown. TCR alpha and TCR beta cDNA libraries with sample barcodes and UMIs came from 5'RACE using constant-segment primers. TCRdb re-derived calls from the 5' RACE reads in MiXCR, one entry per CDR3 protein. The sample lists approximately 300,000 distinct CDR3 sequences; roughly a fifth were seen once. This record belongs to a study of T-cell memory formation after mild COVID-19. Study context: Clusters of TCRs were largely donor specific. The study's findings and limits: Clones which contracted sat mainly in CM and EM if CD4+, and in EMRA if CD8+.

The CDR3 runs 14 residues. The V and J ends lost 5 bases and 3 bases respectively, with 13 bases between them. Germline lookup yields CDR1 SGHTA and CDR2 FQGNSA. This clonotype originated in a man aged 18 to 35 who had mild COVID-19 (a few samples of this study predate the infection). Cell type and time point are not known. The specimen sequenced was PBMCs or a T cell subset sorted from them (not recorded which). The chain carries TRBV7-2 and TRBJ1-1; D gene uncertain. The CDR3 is CASSPPLTDTEAFF. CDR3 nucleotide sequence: TGTGCCAGCAGCCCCCCCTTGACGGACACTGAAGCTTTCTTT.